The clone carrying this T cell receptor beta chain appeared a few times. The antigen remains unidentified. The data were obtained in a study of CD8+ T cells in alopecia areata. Study as a whole: Oral tofacitinib, 5 to 10 mg twice daily, was given in an open-label trial. Study observations and caveats: Especially in alopecia totalis/universalis, lesional scalp showed greater clonality than normal scalp did. Numerous expanded lesional clones remained in scalp and blood during tofacitinib.

Germline V gene sequence: CDR1 MNHEY, CDR2 SMNVEV (reference sequence). Trimming left V 6 bases short and J 8 bases short, with 13 bases between. The CDR3 totals 12 residues. Extracted RNA was reverse transcribed, and the resulting cDNA served as sequencing template. The repertoire was sequenced with immunoSEQ multiplex PCR; TCRdb's copy has only in-frame clones and lacks some. The sample yields over 150,000 clones, roughly 61% seen once. Treatment given: oral pan-JAK inhibitor, 5-10 mg twice daily. The researchers isolated CD4+ and CD8+ T cells from PBMCs by sorting. Sample: CD8+ T cells sorted from blood, taken at week 24, from a patient treated with tofacitinib. The receptor's source is a human donor with alopecia areata. The chain has TRBV27 and TRBJ1-2; TRBD1 is a possible D gene (5 bases). The chain's CDR3 is CASRLPQGGYTF. The CDR3 region has the DNA TGTGCCAGCAGACTGCCGCAGGGAGGCTACACCTTC.